This TCR beta chain was identified during a study of T cells in Graves' hyperthyroidism and ophthalmopathy. Points from the study as a whole: In validation, the model predicted ophthalmopathy. These predictions came a median about 6 months before onset.

The CDR3 length is 16 residues. V gave up 6 bases and J gave up 2 bases, with 20 bases separating them. Germline V gives CDR1 MNHEY, CDR2 SVGEGT. Aged 18 to 65, the patients had hyperthyroidism that was newly diagnosed and had lasted under 2 months. Not enrolled were patients with uncontrolled infection, other autoimmune disease, pregnancy or lactation. This clonotype was seen a handful of times. Its cognate antigen is unknown. The CDR3 regions of TCR beta were amplified from RNA transcripts. The primer set for the first-round RT-PCR of the TCR CDR3 was HTBI. Via MiXCR, TCRdb re-called the multiplex PCR reads, giving one row per CDR3 protein. The sample lists about 200,000 distinct CDR3 sequences; around 16% were seen once.

Material: blood. V gene TRBV6-2 or TRBV6-3 combines with J gene TRBJ2-7; the D gene is possibly TRBD2 (6 bases). The sequence derives from a woman in her forties or fifties with Graves' hyperthyroidism. CDR3 DNA: TGTGCCAGCAGCTCCTACCTGAGGACTAAGACCTACGAGCAGTACTTC. It specifies CASSSYLRTKTYEQYF.